Sequencing of this T cell receptor beta chain was carried out in a study of Graves' ophthalmopathy and Graves' hyperthyroidism. Germline V gene sequence: CDR1 DFQATT, CDR2 SNEGSKA (reference sequence). The CDR3 contains 12 residues. The TCR beta CDR3 regions underwent amplification from RNA transcripts. Amplification began with first-round RT-PCR using HTBI primers, then second-round multiplex PCR was performed. TCRdb reprocessed the multiplex PCR reads via MiXCR and lists one record per CDR3 protein. Among almost 750,000 distinct CDR3 sequences listed, 35% to 50% were seen once. About this clonotype: Its antigen is as yet unknown. A much bigger clone sits one base away, suggesting this may be a read error.

Study results and caveats: Forecasting of ophthalmopathy progression by the model achieved 70.59% sensitivity and around 77% specificity. Appearing in blood as well were most expanded thyroid clonotypes above 0.001 frequency. A roughly 81% specificity and 87.88% sensitivity were achieved by a 13-signature model that separated ophthalmopathy from stable hyperthyroidism.

Reliance was placed on clinical symptoms, serum thyroxine, TRAb, thyroid ultrasound and orbital computed tomography for diagnosis. The sequenced material came from peripheral blood. The TCR originated in an adult man with Graves' ophthalmopathy. The rearrangement joins TRBV20-1 to TRBJ2-5, with TRBD2 identical over 8 bases. CDR3 sequence: CGAKAGGETQYF. In DNA form, the CDR3 reads TGCGGTGCTAAGGCGGGAGGAGAGACCCAGTACTTC.